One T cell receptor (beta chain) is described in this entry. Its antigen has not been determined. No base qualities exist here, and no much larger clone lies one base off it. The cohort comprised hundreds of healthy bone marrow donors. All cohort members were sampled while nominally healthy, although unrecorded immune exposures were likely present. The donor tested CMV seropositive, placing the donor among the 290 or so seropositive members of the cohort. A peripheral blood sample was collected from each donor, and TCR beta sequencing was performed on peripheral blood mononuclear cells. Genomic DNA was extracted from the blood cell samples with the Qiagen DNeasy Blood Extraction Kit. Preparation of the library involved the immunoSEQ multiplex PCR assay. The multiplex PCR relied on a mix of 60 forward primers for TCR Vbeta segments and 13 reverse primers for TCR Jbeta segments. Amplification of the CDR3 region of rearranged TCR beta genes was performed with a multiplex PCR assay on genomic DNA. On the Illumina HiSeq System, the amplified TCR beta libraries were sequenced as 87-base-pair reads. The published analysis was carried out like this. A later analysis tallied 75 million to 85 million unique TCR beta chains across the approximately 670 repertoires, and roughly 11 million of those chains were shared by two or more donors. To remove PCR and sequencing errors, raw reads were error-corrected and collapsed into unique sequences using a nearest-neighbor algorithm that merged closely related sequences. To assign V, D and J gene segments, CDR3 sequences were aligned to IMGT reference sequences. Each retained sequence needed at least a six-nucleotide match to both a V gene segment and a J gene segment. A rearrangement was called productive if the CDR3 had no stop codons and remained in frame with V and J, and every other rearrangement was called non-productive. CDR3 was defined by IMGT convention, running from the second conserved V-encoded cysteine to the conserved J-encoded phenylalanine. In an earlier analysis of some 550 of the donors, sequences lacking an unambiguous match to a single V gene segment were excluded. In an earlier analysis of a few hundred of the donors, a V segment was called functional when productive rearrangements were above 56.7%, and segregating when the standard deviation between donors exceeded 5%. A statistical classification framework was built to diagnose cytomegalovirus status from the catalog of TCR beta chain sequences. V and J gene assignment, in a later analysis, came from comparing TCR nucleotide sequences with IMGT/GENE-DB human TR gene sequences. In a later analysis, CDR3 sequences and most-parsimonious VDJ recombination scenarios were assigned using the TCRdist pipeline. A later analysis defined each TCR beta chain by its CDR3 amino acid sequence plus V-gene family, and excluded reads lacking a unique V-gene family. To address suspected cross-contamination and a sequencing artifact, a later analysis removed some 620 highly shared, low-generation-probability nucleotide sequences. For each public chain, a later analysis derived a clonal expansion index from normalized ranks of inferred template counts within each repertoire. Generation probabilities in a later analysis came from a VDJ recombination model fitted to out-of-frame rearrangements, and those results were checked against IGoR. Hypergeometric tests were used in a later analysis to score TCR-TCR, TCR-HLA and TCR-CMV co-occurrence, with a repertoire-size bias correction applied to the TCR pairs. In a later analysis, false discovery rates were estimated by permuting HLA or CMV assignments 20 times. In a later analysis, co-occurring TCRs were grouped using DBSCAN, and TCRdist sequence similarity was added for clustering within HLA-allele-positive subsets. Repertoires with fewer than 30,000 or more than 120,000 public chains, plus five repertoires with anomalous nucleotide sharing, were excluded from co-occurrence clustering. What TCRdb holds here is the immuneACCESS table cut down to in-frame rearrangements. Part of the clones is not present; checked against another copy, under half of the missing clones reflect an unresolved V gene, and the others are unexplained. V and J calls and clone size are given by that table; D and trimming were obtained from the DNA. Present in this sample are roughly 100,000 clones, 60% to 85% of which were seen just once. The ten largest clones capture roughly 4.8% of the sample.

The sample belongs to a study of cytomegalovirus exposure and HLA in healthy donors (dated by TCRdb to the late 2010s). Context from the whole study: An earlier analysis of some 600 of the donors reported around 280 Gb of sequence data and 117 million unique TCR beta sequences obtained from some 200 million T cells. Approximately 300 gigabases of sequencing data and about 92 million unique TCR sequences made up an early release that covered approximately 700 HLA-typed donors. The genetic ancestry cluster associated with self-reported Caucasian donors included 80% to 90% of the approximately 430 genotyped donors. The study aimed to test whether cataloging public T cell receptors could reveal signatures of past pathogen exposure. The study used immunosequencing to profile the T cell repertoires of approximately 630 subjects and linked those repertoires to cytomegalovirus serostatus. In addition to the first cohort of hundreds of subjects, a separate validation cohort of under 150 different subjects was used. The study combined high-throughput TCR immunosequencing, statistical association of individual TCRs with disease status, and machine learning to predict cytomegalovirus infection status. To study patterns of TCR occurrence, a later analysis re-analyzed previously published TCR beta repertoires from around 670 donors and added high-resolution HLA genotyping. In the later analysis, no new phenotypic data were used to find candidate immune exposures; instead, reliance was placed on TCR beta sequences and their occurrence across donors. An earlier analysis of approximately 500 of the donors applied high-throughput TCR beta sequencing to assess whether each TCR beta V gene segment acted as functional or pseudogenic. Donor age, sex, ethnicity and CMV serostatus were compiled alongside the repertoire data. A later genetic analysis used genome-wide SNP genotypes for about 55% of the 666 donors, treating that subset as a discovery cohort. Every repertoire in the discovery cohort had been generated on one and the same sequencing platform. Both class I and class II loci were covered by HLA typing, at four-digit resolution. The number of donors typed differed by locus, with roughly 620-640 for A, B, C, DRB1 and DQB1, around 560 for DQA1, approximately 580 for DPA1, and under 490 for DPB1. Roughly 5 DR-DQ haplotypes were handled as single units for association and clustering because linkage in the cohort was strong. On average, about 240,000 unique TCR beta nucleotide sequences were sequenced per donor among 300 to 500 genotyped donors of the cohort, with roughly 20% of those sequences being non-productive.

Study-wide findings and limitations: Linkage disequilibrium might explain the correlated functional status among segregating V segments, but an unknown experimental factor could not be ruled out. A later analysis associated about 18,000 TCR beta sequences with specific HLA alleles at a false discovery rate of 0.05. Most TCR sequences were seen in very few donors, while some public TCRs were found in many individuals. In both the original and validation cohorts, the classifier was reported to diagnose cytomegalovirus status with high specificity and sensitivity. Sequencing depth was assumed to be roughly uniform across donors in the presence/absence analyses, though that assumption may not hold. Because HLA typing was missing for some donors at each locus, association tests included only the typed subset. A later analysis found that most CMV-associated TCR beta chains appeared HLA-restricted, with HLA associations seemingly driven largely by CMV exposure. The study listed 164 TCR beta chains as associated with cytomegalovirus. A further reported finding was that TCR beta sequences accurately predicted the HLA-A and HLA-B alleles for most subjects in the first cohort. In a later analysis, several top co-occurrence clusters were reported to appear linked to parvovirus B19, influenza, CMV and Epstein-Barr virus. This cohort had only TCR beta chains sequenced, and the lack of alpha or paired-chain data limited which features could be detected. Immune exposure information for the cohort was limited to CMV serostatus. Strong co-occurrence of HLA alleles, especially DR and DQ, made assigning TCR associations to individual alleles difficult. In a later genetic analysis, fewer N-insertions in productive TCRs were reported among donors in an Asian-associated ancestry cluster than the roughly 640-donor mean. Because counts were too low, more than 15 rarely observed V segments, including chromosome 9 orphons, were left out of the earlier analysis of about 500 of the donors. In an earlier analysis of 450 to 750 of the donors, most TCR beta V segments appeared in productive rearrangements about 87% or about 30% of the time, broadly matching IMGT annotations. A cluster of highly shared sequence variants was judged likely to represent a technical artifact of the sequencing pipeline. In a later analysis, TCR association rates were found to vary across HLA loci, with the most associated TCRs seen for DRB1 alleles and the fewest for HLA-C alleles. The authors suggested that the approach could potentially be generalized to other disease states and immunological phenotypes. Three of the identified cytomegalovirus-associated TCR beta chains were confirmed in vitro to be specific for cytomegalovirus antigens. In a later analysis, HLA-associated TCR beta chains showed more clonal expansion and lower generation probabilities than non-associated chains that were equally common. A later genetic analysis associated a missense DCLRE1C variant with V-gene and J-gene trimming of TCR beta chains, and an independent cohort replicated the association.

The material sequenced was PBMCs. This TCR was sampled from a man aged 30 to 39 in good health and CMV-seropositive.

The CDR3 amino acid sequence is: CASSYWDSPNTEAFF. In nucleotides, the sequence is TGTGCCAGCAGTTACTGGGACAGCCCTAACACTGAAGCTTTCTTT. In this chain, TRBV6-5 is recombined with TRBJ1-1; the central 7 bases match TRBD1. The germline V and J ends show losses of 1 base and 2 bases respectively, and no gene match explains 4 bases of the junction. The CDR3 starts with the cysteine, ends with the phenylalanine, and has 15 residues. CDR3 DNA only is kept here, 45 bases in frame from base 1. Via the germline V gene, CDR1 is MNHEY and CDR2 SVGAGI.